This passage covers 25 T cell receptor beta chains from one sample sequenced in a study of OX40 agonist ivuxolimab in advanced cancers. Sequenced by immunoSEQ multiplex PCR; TCRdb stores in-frame clones only, minus some. The table has 85,000 to 100,000 clones, roughly 89% seen once. Material: CD4+ or CD8+ T cells sorted from blood, obtained in a trial of the OX40 agonist ivuxolimab. These receptors originate from an adult with an advanced solid tumor such as melanoma, head and neck, liver or kidney cancer.

The chain has TRBV7-9 and TRBJ2-7; perhaps TRBD2 as D (6 bases). The CDR3 runs to 14 residues. The ends were cut back, 7 bases at V and 3 bases at J, with 16 bases in the middle. Germline CDR1 SEHNR, CDR2 FQNEAQ (reference sequence). The CDR3 region is CASTFSGSIYEQYF. In DNA, the CDR3 is TGTGCCAGCACCTTCAGCGGGTCGATCTACGAGCAGTACTTC.

In DNA, the CDR3 is TGTGCCAGCCTCATACAGGGTTATAATTCACCCCTCCACTTT. It translates to CASLIQGYNSPLHF. This sequence joins TRBV2 and TRBJ1-6; D is perhaps TRBD1 (6 bases). Deletions cut 8 bases from V and 4 bases from J, with 12 bases between. Per germline, CDR1 SNHLY and CDR2 FYNNEI. The CDR3 length is 14 residues.

V gene TRBV15 combines with J gene TRBJ2-1; 8 bases agree with TRBD2. J lost 6 bases, V lost 1 base, and 5 bases had no gene match. Germline CDR1 and CDR2: LNHNV and YYDKDF (reference sequence). The CDR3 length is 15 residues. The CDR3 is CATSRVTAGVNEQFF. The CDR3 DNA is TGTGCCACCAGCAGAGTTACAGCGGGGGTCAATGAGCAGTTCTTC. The full variable domain, in which reference TRBV15 and TRBJ2-1 provide the parts outside the CDR3, is DAMVIQNPRYQVTQFGKPVTLSCSQTLNHNVMYWYQQKSSQAPKLLFHYYDKDFNNEADTPDNFQSRRPNTSFCFLDIRSPGLGDTAMYLCATSRVTAGVNEQFFGPGTRLTVL.

The chain links TRBV21-1 to TRBJ1-1. TRBV21-1 is listed as a pseudogene. CDR3 size: 16 residues. The CDR3 is CASSKVAQGLNTEAFF. The DNA for the CDR3 is TGTGCCAGCAGCAAAGTGGCCCAGGGACTTAACACTGAAGCTTTCTTT.

The chain recombines TRBV7-8 with TRBJ1-2; maybe TRBD1 (6 bases). The V and J ends lost 5 bases and 1 base respectively, with 14 bases between them. This CDR3 region has 15 residues. CDR1 is SGHVS, CDR2 FQNEAQ, per germline. The CDR3 protein is CASSPRTVNNYGYTF. The CDR3 coding sequence is TGTGCCAGCAGCCCCAGGACAGTAAATAACTATGGCTACACCTTC. Complete variable domain (other parts from reference TRBV7-8 and TRBJ1-2): GAGVSQSPRYKVAKRGQDVALRCDPISGHVSLFWYQQALGQGPEFLTYFQNEAQLDKSGLPSDRFFAERPEGSVSTLKIQRTQQEDSAVYLCASSPRTVNNYGYTFGSGTRLTVV.

The V gene is TRBV9, the J gene TRBJ2-2; no firm D call. The germline gives CDR1 SGDLS, CDR2 YYNGEE. The CDR3 totals 15 residues. V gave up 0 bases and J gave up 5 bases, with 11 bases separating them. The CDR3 reads CASSVAGRATGELFF. CDR3 nucleotides: TGTGCCAGCAGCGTAGCTGGTAGGGCGACCGGGGAGCTGTTTTTT. The whole variable domain, remainder taken from reference TRBV9 and TRBJ2-2, is DSGVTQTPKHLITATGQRVTLRCSPRSGDLSVYWYQQSLDQGLQFLIQYYNGEERAKGNILERFSAQQFPDLHSELNLSSLELGDSALYFCASSVAGRATGELFFGEGSRLTVL.

A single count supports this clone. The chain links TRBV29-1 to TRBJ2-3, with a possible D match to TRBD1 (5 bases). The V gene's germline CDR1 is SQVTM and CDR2 ANQGSEA. V lost 6 bases and J 6 bases, leaving 16 bases between the germline ends. The length of the CDR3 is 13 residues. CDR3 DNA: TGCAGCGTGACAGCTTTAGAAAAGGATACGCAGTATTTT. Translation: CSVTALEKDTQYF.

This chain joins TRBV11-2 and TRBJ2-5; the match to TRBD1 covers 7 bases. From germline, CDR1 is SGHAT and CDR2 FQNNGV. The CDR3 is 15 residues long. V trimming: 5 bases; J trimming: 3 bases; junction bases outside the gene matches: 9. Written as DNA, the CDR3 is TGTGCCAGCAGCCCTACAGGGGTTTTGGAAGAGACCCAGTACTTC. Translated, it gives CASSPTGVLEETQYF.

J is TRBJ2-1 and V is TRBV18; 9 nucleotides match TRBD2. This CDR3 is built from 15 residues. Germline lookup yields CDR1 KGHSH and CDR2 LQKENI. V lost 8 bases to trimming and J lost 6 bases; unmatched junction nucleotides: 11. CDR3 nucleotide sequence: TGTGCCAGCCAACGTGGGCGGGGGGGCCCCAATGAGCAGTTCTTC. Translation gives CASQRGRGGPNEQFF.

This chain joins TRBV28 and TRBJ1-5; D might be TRBD1 (6 bases). Trimming removed 4 bases from V and 6 bases from J, with 19 bases in between. Germline lookup yields CDR1 MDHEN and CDR2 SYDVKM. The CDR3 length is 16 residues. The CDR3: CASSSLTGFRGQPQHF. The CDR3 DNA reads as TGTGCCAGCAGTTCCCTAACAGGGTTTCGGGGTCAGCCCCAGCATTTT.

This sequence joins TRBV2 and TRBJ2-3, with unresolved D. The germline V gene encodes CDR1 SNHLY and CDR2 FYNNEI. This CDR3 is 11 amino acids long. Trimming pared 7 bases from V and 5 bases from J, leaving 7 bases between. This CDR3 is CASNLGDTQYF. CDR3 nucleotides: TGTGCCAGCAACTTGGGAGATACGCAGTATTTT.

J is TRBJ2-3 and V is TRBV27; unclear D gene. The CDR3 consists of 13 residues. V gave up 6 bases and J gave up 3 bases, with 10 bases separating them. Germline V gene data show CDR1 as MNHEY and CDR2 as SMNVEV (reference sequence). CDR3 nucleotides: TGTGCCAGCAGCCCTGGGCAGACAGATACGCAGTATTTT. This sequence encodes CASSPGQTDTQYF.

The genes are TRBV5-1 and TRBJ2-2; D ambiguous. V shed 0 bases and J shed 2 bases, with 8 bases lying between them. The CDR3 is made up of 15 amino acids. Germline CDR1 SGHRS, CDR2 YFSETQ. The CDR3 DNA reads TGCGCCAGCAGCTTGGAGGTATCTAACACCGGGGAGCTGTTTTTT. Protein: CASSLEVSNTGELFF.

V and J are TRBV19 and TRBJ2-7; either TRBD1 or TRBD2 may supply D (5 bases each). Germline V gene data show CDR1 as LNHDA and CDR2 as SQIVND (reference sequence). V was pared by 2 bases and J by 5 bases, with 13 bases between. This CDR3 is built from 14 residues. The CDR3 protein is CASSIRDRADEQYF. The CDR3, as DNA: TGTGCCAGTAGTATACGGGACCGAGCCGACGAGCAGTACTTC.

The genes are TRBV30 and TRBJ1-1; D ambiguous. There are 13 residues in the CDR3. Germline lookup yields CDR1 GTSNPN and CDR2 SVGIG (reference sequence). The ends were cut back, 3 bases at V and 5 bases at J, with 13 bases in the middle. CDR3 in DNA: TGTGCCTGGAGAATTACAGCTCGAACTGAAGCTTTCTTT. Its protein product is CAWRITARTEAFF.

The CDR3 region is CASSVGGLIGEQYF. In DNA, the CDR3 is TGTGCCAGTAGTGTGGGGGGTCTTATTGGCGAGCAGTACTTC. This chain connects TRBV19 to TRBJ2-7, with a weak D call TRBD2 (6 bases). Germline values: CDR1 LNHDA, CDR2 SQIVND (reference sequence). Trimming shortened V by 5 bases and J by 6 bases, and 17 bases separated the two germline ends. This CDR3 is 14 amino acids long.

V and J are TRBV6-6 and TRBJ1-3; D remains unclear. Germline CDR1 MNHNY, CDR2 SVGAGI (reference sequence). Trimming left V 3 bases short and J 0 bases short, with 6 bases between. The CDR3 extends over 14 amino acids. This CDR3 reads CASSYTTSGNTIYF. The CDR3, as DNA: TGTGCCAGCAGTTATACAACCTCTGGAAACACCATATATTTT.

This clone was recorded once. V usage is TRBV9 and J usage is TRBJ1-2; no firm D call. Germline loops: CDR1 SGDLS, CDR2 YYNGEE. This CDR3 is built from 13 residues. Trimming took 0 bases from V and 7 from J, leaving 10 bases between them. CDR3 amino acids: CASSVGYIAGYTF. The CDR3 DNA reads as TGTGCCAGCAGCGTAGGCTACATAGCTGGCTACACCTTC.

The chain links TRBV9 to TRBJ1-6, with 7 positions matching TRBD1. Trimming cost V 3 bases and J 9 bases; bases outside gene matches: 6. Germline CDR1 SGDLS, CDR2 YYNGEE. The CDR3 contains 14 residues. This chain's CDR3 is CASSATGVGSPLHF. DNA of the CDR3: TGTGCCAGCAGCGCAACAGGGGTCGGTTCACCCCTCCACTTT.

The J gene is TRBJ2-3, the V gene TRBV12-5; 9 nucleotides align to TRBD2. This CDR3 has 14 amino acids. V shed 6 bases and J 6 bases; nucleotides not matched to a gene: 7. Germline lookup yields CDR1 LGHNT and CDR2 FRNRAP. In nucleotides, the CDR3 is TGTGCTAGTGGCGTTAGCGGGGGTGCTGATACGCAGTATTTT. This translates into CASGVSGGADTQYF. Combining the CDR3 with reference TRBV12-5 and TRBJ2-3 gives the whole variable domain DARVTQTPRHKVTEMGQEVTMRCQPILGHNTVFWYRQTMMQGLELLAYFRNRAPLDDSGMPKDRFSAEMPDATLATLKIQPSEPRDSAVYFCASGVSGGADTQYFGPGTRLTVL.

The V and J genes are TRBV7-2 and TRBJ1-5; a possible D gene is TRBD1 (5 bases). The V end was cut by 4 bases, the J end by 6 bases, with 10 bases between. Germline CDR1 SGHTA, CDR2 FQGNSA. CDR3 length: 13 residues. CDR3 nucleotide sequence: TGTGCCAGCAGCTCTCAGGGAGCTCAGCCCCAGCATTTT. Amino acid sequence: CASSSQGAQPQHF.

This chain connects TRBV7-2 to TRBJ1-1, with D possibly TRBD1 on 6 matching bases. From germline, CDR1 is SGHTA and CDR2 FQGNSA. The length of the CDR3 is 15 residues. Trimming pared 1 base from V and 5 bases from J, leaving 14 bases between. In nucleotides, the CDR3 is TGTGCCAGCAGCTTAGATGCAGGGGCGCGGACTGAAGCTTTCTTT. Its translation is CASSLDAGARTEAFF.

The chain joins TRBV30 to TRBJ2-2; 7 bases fit TRBD1. CDR3 length: 14 residues. Germline V CDR1 and CDR2: GTSNPN, SVGIG (reference sequence). The ends lost 5 bases at V and 3 bases at J; junction bases unmatched: 6. CDR3 in DNA: TGTGCCTGGGCAAGGGACAGCTACACCGGGGAGCTGTTTTTT. Residues: CAWARDSYTGELFF.

The chain couples TRBV5-8 to TRBJ2-7, with TRBD2 matching 8 bases. Losses at the gene ends were 1 base for V and 0 bases for J; bases not matched to a gene: 6. From germline, CDR1 is SGHTS and CDR2 YDEGEE. The CDR3 length is 16 residues. The chain's CDR3 is CASSLMGGGLSYEQYF. In nucleotides, the CDR3 is TGTGCCAGCAGCTTGATGGGCGGGGGGCTCTCCTACGAGCAGTACTTC.

The chain joins TRBV18 to TRBJ2-5, with D unresolved. With 3 bases removed from V and 4 bases from J, the gap between germline ends came to 12 bases. Germline lookup yields CDR1 KGHSH and CDR2 LQKENI. The CDR3 spans 14 residues. This chain's CDR3 is CASSPFPPPETQYF. DNA for the CDR3: TGTGCCAGCTCACCCTTCCCCCCCCCAGAGACCCAGTACTTC. Full variable domain (rest looked up from reference TRBV18 and TRBJ2-5): NAGVMQNPRHLVRRRGQEARLRCSPMKGHSHVYWYRQLPEEGLKFMVYLQKENIIDESGMPKERFSAEFPKEGPSILRIQQVVRGDSAAYFCASSPFPPPETQYFGPGTRLLVL.